The rows below give T cell receptor beta chains drawn from one sample of a study of spatial heterogeneity in lung cancer. MiXCR, applied by TCRdb to the 5' RACE reads, yields one record per CDR3 protein. This table has some 23,000 distinct CDR3 sequences, 5% to 7% appearing once. The sequences come from lung tumor tissue, collected at surgery. Receptors were obtained from a male donor with early-stage non-small cell lung cancer. CDR3s include the opening cysteine and the closing phenylalanine or tryptophan. A D gene is named only where the DNA matches it firmly. For some rows the clone size is stated as once, few or many, or as a class when expanded; others skip it.

many,-,TRBJ2-4,TRBV5-4,TGTGCCAGCAGCTTATCGAGAGATCTTGGGATCCTAGCCAAAAACATTCAGTACTTC,CASSLSRDLGILAKNIQYF
many,-,TRBJ2-1,TRBV2,TGTGCCAGCAGTGAAGGCAGGGGGAGGGGGCGAAGCTCCTACAATGAGCAGTTCTTC,CASSEGRGRGRSSYNEQFF
-,-,TRBJ1-1,TRBV7-9,TGTGCCAGCAGCTTAAGGGGGAACACTGAAGCTTTCTTT,CASSLRGNTEAFF
few,TRBD1,TRBJ2-4,TRBV20-1,TGCAGTGCTCCCGGACAGGGGGGAAACATTCAGTACTTC,CSAPGQGGNIQYF
many,-,TRBJ2-3,TRBV28,TGTGCCAGCAGTTTACAGGTACCTACCACAGATACGCAGTATTTT,CASSLQVPTTDTQYF
medium-sized,-,TRBJ2-1,TRBV27,TGTGCCAGCAGTCCGTCCGGCGAGACAGCCCACAATGAGCAGTTCTTC,CASSPSGETAHNEQFF
many,-,TRBJ1-4,TRBV6-5,TGTGCCAGCAGTTACTCGACAGGAGAAAAACTGTTTTTT,CASSYSTGEKLFF
many,-,TRBJ2-7,TRBV6-6,TGTGCCAGCAGTCCACCGCGGGACAGCTCCTACGAGCAGTACTTC,CASSPPRDSSYEQYF
many,TRBD2,TRBJ2-1,TRBV7-2,TGTGCCAGCAGCCCTTCGGGACTAGCTTACAATGAGCAGTTCTTC,CASSPSGLAYNEQFF
many,-,TRBJ2-5,TRBV21-1,TGTGCCAGCAGCAAATGGACCCAGAATAGCGGGGTAGCGTACCAAGAGACCCAGTACTTC,CASSKWTQNSGVAYQETQYF
many,-,TRBJ2-6,TRBV7-9,TGTGCCAGCAGCTTTGGACTACCCACTGCCTACTCTGGGGCCAACGTCCTGACTTTC,CASSFGLPTAYSGANVLTF
many,-,TRBJ1-3,TRBV12-3/TRBV12-4,TGTGCCAGCAGTCTGCCGAGGGGACGGAGCTCTGGAAACACCATATATTTT,CASSLPRGRSSGNTIYF
-,-,TRBJ2-5,TRBV7-2,TGTGCCAGCAGCTCGCAGGGGTTGGGTCCAGAGACCCAGTACTTC,CASSSQGLGPETQYF
many,-,TRBJ1-1,TRBV5-6,TGTGCCAGCACCCCCTTCGGGGCCAGGGTGGTCACTGAAGCTTTCTTT,CASTPFGARVVTEAFF
few,TRBD2,TRBJ2-1,TRBV5-1,TGCGCCAGCAGCTATTTTTTAACGGGGGGGCCCAATGAGCAGTTCTTC,CASSYFLTGGPNEQFF
few,-,TRBJ2-7,TRBV19,TGTGCCAGTAGCAGACAGGCCGCTTACGAGCAGTACTTC,CASSRQAAYEQYF
many,-,TRBJ1-1,TRBV4-2,TGTGCCAGCAGCCTCATTGAGAGTGAAGCTTTCTTT,CASSLIESEAFF
medium-sized,TRBD2,TRBJ2-1,TRBV7-3,TGTGCCAGCAGCTTAGTGGGAGGGCGAAAAGAGCAGTTCTTC,CASSLVGGRKEQFF
few,TRBD2,TRBJ2-3,TRBV30,TGTGCCTCCACACTAGCGTCTAGCACAGATACGCAGTATTTT,CASTLASSTDTQYF
many,-,TRBJ1-5,TRBV7-7,TGTGCCAACCCGCGGGGGGCAAGCAATCAGCCCCAGCATTTT,CANPRGASNQPQHF
few,TRBD2,TRBJ2-1,TRBV20-1,TGCAGTGCTACTTCCGGGACTACCTTTCGCTCCTACAATGAGCAGTTCTTC,CSATSGTTFRSYNEQFF
many,-,TRBJ2-1,TRBV11-2,TGTGCCAGCAGCTGGCTCGCCGACGGTCCTCCCAATGAGCAGTTCTTC,CASSWLADGPPNEQFF
many,-,TRBJ2-5,TRBV7-2,TGTGCCAGCAGCTTGAACGGCGAGCAAGAGACCCAGTACTTC,CASSLNGEQETQYF
few,-,TRBJ1-3,TRBV7-2,TGTGCCAGCAGCCAATCACAGGGTGGTTTCAGCTCTGGAAACACCATATATTTT,CASSQSQGGFSSGNTIYF
many,TRBD2,TRBJ2-3,TRBV4-2,TGTGCCAGCAGCCAAGATCTAGCGGGAGAGGTTTCAGATACGCAGTATTTT,CASSQDLAGEVSDTQYF
many,-,TRBJ1-2,TRBV6-5,TGTGCCAGCAGTTACGGGGCACGGACCAACTTCTATGGCTACACCTTC,CASSYGARTNFYGYTF
few,TRBD2,TRBJ2-7,TRBV12-3/TRBV12-4,TGTGCCTCGTCCCGTTTCGGGAGGTCCCTTGGCGAGCAGTACTTC,CASSRFGRSLGEQYF
many,-,TRBJ1-1,TRBV5-8,TGTGCCAGCAGCTTGACAGGATTAGGTTTCACTGAAGCTTTCTTT,CASSLTGLGFTEAFF
-,-,TRBJ1-1,TRBV12-3/TRBV12-4,TGTGCCAACAGTAGCGGGGACGGGTCTGCAGCTTTCTTT,CANSSGDGSAAFF
many,-,TRBJ1-2,TRBV6-5,TGTGCCAGCAGTTACTCGATTGGGGGGAACTATGGCTACACCTTC,CASSYSIGGNYGYTF
many,-,TRBJ1-6,TRBV14,TGTGCCAGCAGCCAAGTTGGGGGTTCACCCCTCCACTTT,CASSQVGGSPLHF
-,TRBD1,TRBJ1-1,TRBV20-1,TGCAGTGCTCCCGACAGGGCGGTATTTAAAGCTTTCTTT,CSAPDRAVFKAFF
many,-,TRBJ1-1,TRBV12-3/TRBV12-4,TGTGCCAGCAGTTCTGGTTCCGTGGAAACTGAAGCTTTCTTT,CASSSGSVETEAFF
-,-,TRBJ2-6,TRBV27,TGTGCCAGCAGTGTCACTCGGGGCTCTGGGGCCAACGTCCTGACTTTC,CASSVTRGSGANVLTF
-,-,TRBJ2-2,TRBV11-1,TGTGCCAGCGGACCCTCGACAGGACGGAACACCGGGGAGCTGTTTTTT,CASGPSTGRNTGELFF
many,TRBD1,TRBJ1-6,TRBV7-3,TGTGCCAGCAGCTTAACGCGACAGGGCGGCAATTCACCCCTCCACTTT,CASSLTRQGGNSPLHF
many,TRBD1,TRBJ2-6,TRBV7-9,TGTGCCGGAACAGGGGTATCTGGGGCCAACGTCCTGACTTTC,CAGTGVSGANVLTF
-,-,TRBJ2-1,TRBV3-1,TGTGCCAGCAGCACCCGACCGGGACGGAGTACCAATGAGCAGTTCTTC,CASSTRPGRSTNEQFF
medium-sized,TRBD2,TRBJ2-4,TRBV7-9,TGTGCCAGCAGCCCGACCTTACTAGCGGGGGGGCCGGTGACCAAAAACATTCAGTACTTC,CASSPTLLAGGPVTKNIQYF
many,TRBD1,TRBJ2-7,TRBV5-1,TGCGCCAGCAGCTTTGGACAGGCGACGGGAGAGCAGTACTTC,CASSFGQATGEQYF
many,TRBD1,TRBJ2-7,TRBV27,TGTGCCAGCAGTTTGGGACAGGGGGGCTACGAGCAGTACTTC,CASSLGQGGYEQYF